Here is one TCR beta chain with its context. Its antigen is not known. Hyperthyroidism patients were newly diagnosed, under 2 months' duration, aged 18 to 65. Additional autoimmune diseases, uncontrolled infections, pregnancy or lactation disqualified patients. RNA transcripts were the template, and TCR beta CDR3 regions were amplified from them. The library came from an HTBI-primed first-round RT-PCR and a second-round multiplex PCR. TCRdb reanalysed the multiplex PCR reads using MiXCR and keeps one entry per CDR3 protein. The data show 1 million to 1.3 million distinct CDR3 sequences, less than 45% seen once. The sample belongs to a study of Graves' ophthalmopathy and Graves' hyperthyroidism. Study results and limitations: Ophthalmopathy progression cases were predicted by the model with roughly 64% sensitivity and around 72% specificity.

Per germline, CDR1 LNHNV and CDR2 YYDKDF (reference sequence). J lost 1 base, V lost 1 base, and 5 bases had no gene match. CDR3 size: 17 residues. This clonotype was sampled from an adult man with Graves' hyperthyroidism. The sequenced sample consisted of peripheral blood or thyroid tissue (not recorded which). The rearrangement links TRBV15 to TRBJ1-5; 9 positions agree with TRBD1. The CDR3 region is CATSRARQGVSNQPQHF. The DNA for the CDR3 is TGTGCCACCAGCAGAGCAAGACAGGGGGTCAGCAATCAGCCCCAGCATTTT. Full variable domain (missing parts from reference TRBV15 and TRBJ1-5): DAMVIQNPRYQVTQFGKPVTLSCSQTLNHNVMYWYQQKSSQAPKLLFHYYDKDFNNEADTPDNFQSRRPNTSFCFLDIRSPGLGDTAMYLCATSRARQGVSNQPQHFGDGTRLSIL.